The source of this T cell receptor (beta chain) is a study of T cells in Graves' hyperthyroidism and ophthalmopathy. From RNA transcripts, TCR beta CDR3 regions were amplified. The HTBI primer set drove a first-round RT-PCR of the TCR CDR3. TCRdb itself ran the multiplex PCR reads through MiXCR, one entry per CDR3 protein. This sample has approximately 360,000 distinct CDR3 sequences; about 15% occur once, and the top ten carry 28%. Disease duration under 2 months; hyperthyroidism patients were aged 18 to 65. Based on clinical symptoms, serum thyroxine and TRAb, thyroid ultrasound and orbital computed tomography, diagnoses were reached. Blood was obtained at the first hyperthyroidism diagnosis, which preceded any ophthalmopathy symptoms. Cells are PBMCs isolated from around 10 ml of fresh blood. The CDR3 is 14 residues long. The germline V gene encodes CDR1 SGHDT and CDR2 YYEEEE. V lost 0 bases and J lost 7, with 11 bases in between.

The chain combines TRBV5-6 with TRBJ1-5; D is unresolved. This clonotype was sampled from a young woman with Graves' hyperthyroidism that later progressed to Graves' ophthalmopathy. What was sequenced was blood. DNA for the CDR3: TGTGCCAGCAGCTTGGGCCCAGAAGGGCAGCCCCAGCATTTT. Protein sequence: CASSLGPEGQPQHF.